The entry below gives a single T cell receptor (beta chain) sequence along with its context. Germline V gene lookup returns CDR1 SGHRS and CDR2 YFSETQ. CDR3 length: 15 amino acids. V gave up 0 bases and J gave up 5 bases, with 9 bases separating them. The sample originates from a study of blood T cell repertoires in COVID-19. About the research overall: COVID-19 samples, acute and convalescent, were from the United States, Italy and Spain. The analysed material was cDNA or gDNA that came from T cells, B-cell-depleted T cells, or PBMCs.

Per the study methods: Amplification with reference gene primers provided the estimates of nucleated cell counts. Data came from immunoSEQ multiplex PCR; TCRdb stores just in-frame clones and leaves some out. The V and J calls and clone size are taken from that table; D and trimming were inferred from the DNA. The profile shows about 58,000 clones, just under 90% of them singletons. Sequencing used peripheral blood. The V and J genes are TRBV5-1 and TRBJ1-6; D is possibly TRBD1 (5 bases). The clonotype comes from a man aged 55-75 years with acute or convalescent COVID-19. CDR3 amino acids: CASSLEVTDNSPLHF. CDR3 nucleotides: TGCGCCAGCAGCTTGGAGGTGACAGATAATTCACCCCTCCACTTT.